The next 24 T cell receptor beta chains were all read from a single sample in a study of blood T cell repertoires in COVID-19. Profiling relied on immunoSEQ multiplex PCR, and the TCRdb table lists in-frame clones only, not all of them. The repertoire holds fewer than 150,000 clones, roughly 87% seen once, with 18% in the top ten. Input material: PBMCs or T cells enriched from blood (not recorded which). The receptors originated from a young man who had recovered from COVID-19.

The sample holds one count of this clone. The CDR3 nucleotides are TGTGCCAGCAGTTCTCCTAACTATGGCTACACCTTC. It encodes CASSSPNYGYTF. The chain joins TRBV6-5 to TRBJ1-2; D gene ambiguous. Germline values: CDR1 MNHEY, CDR2 SVGAGI. V dropped 4 bases and J dropped 0 bases, with 3 bases sitting between them. The CDR3 is made up of 12 amino acids.

The CDR3 DNA is TGTGCCATCACTAAGACAGGGGGGAGCACTGAAGCTTTCTTT. Translating gives CAITKTGGSTEAFF. The chain uses TRBV10-3 and TRBJ1-1, with 9 nucleotides matching TRBD1. The V gene end was trimmed by 7 bases and the J gene end by 4 bases; junction bases not matched to a gene: 7. The CDR3 runs 14 residues. The germline V gene encodes CDR1 ENHRY and CDR2 SYGVKD.

The chain joins TRBV10-3 to TRBJ2-1; 12 bases fit TRBD2. V gave up 3 bases and J gave up 10 bases; unmatched junction bases: 7. The CDR3 length is 15 residues. CDR1 ENHRY and CDR2 SYGVKD come from the germline V gene. This CDR3 is CAISEGLAGLGEQFF. In nucleotides, the CDR3 is TGTGCCATCAGTGAAGGACTAGCGGGACTAGGAGAGCAGTTCTTC.

This clone was detected a few times. The chain recombines TRBV6-5 with TRBJ1-1; D perhaps matches TRBD1 (5 bases). This CDR3 region has 15 residues. Trimming cost V 0 bases and J 4 bases, with 12 bases left between them. CDR1 is MNHEY and CDR2 is SVGAGI in the germline V gene. CDR3 protein: CASSYSEGMGTEAFF. The CDR3 bases are TGTGCCAGCAGTTACTCGGAGGGGATGGGCACTGAAGCTTTCTTT.

The rearrangement links TRBV28 to TRBJ2-7; 12 bases are shared with TRBD2. This CDR3 contains 15 residues. CDR1 is MDHEN and CDR2 is SYDVKM in the germline V gene. V was pared by 4 bases and J by 1 base, with 2 bases of the junction left unmatched. The CDR3 region has the DNA TGTGCCAGCAGTTACGGACTAGCGGGATCCTACGAGCAGTACTTC. Its protein is CASSYGLAGSYEQYF.

The gene calls are TRBV7-9 and TRBJ1-2; TRBD1 is a possible D gene (5 bases). Germline V gene sequence: CDR1 SEHNR, CDR2 FQNEAQ (reference sequence). CDR3 size: 13 residues. The ends were cut back, 2 bases at V and 5 bases at J, with 9 bases in the middle. CDR3 DNA sequence: TGTGCCAGCAGCTTATTCCGGGGGTATGGCTACACCTTC. Translated, it gives CASSLFRGYGYTF. Based on the CDR3 plus reference TRBV7-9 and TRBJ1-2, the full variable domain is DTGVSQNPRHKITKRGQNVTFRCDPISEHNRLYWYRQTLGQGPEFLTYFQNEAQLEKSRLLSDRFSAERPKGSFSTLEIQRTEQGDSAMYLCASSLFRGYGYTFGSGTRLTVV.

The J gene is TRBJ2-1, the V gene TRBV5-1, with a tentative D call TRBD2 (6 bases). The CDR3 covers 16 residues. V dropped 3 bases and J dropped 8 bases, with 21 bases sitting between them. Germline loops: CDR1 SGHRS, CDR2 YFSETQ. CDR3 coding DNA: TGCGCCAGCAGCTGGACTATTTCACTCCTACAAGATGAGCAGTTCTTC. It codes for CASSWTISLLQDEQFF.

This clone turned up a few times. The V gene is TRBV20-1, the J gene TRBJ1-1, with a possible D match to TRBD1 (5 bases). The CDR3 is 13 amino acids. The V end was cut by 3 bases, the J end by 1 base, with 9 bases between. Germline V gives CDR1 DFQATT, CDR2 SNEGSKA (reference sequence). Here the CDR3 reads CSASRQGNTEAFF. DNA of the CDR3: TGCAGTGCTAGTAGGCAGGGGAACACTGAAGCTTTCTTT.

The V gene is TRBV5-1, the J gene TRBJ2-7, with D possibly matching TRBD1 (6 bases). Per germline, CDR1 SGHRS and CDR2 YFSETQ. This CDR3 is 13 amino acids long. Trimming removed 5 bases at V and 3 bases at J, with 12 bases between. The CDR3 DNA reads as TGCGCCAGCAGTGAACAGGGTCTCTACGAGCAGTACTTC. Translating it yields CASSEQGLYEQYF.

The chain couples TRBV5-4 to TRBJ2-1; D is ambiguous. Germline assignment: CDR1 SGHNT and CDR2 YYREEE (reference sequence). The germline V and J ends were trimmed by 4 bases and 0 bases, with 11 bases remaining between them. This CDR3 is built from 15 residues. The CDR3 coding sequence is TGTGCCAGCAGCCTGGACCTAGGCTCCTACAATGAGCAGTTCTTC. This translates into CASSLDLGSYNEQFF.

This clone was counted once. CDR3 sequence: CASSPRTSGRASEQFF. In nucleotides, the CDR3 is TGTGCCAGCAGCCCACGGACTAGCGGGAGGGCCAGTGAGCAGTTCTTC. The chain combines TRBV3-1 (or the pseudogene TRBV3-2) with TRBJ2-1; 15 bases line up with TRBD2. The CDR3 loop spans 16 amino acids. Germline V gene sequence: CDR1 LGHDT, CDR2 YNNKEL (reference sequence). V gave up 4 bases and J gave up 9 bases; unmatched junction bases: 7.

The genes are TRBV10-3 and TRBJ2-7, with 8 bases fitting TRBD1. The CDR3 contains 16 residues. Germline V gives CDR1 ENHRY, CDR2 SYGVKD. V shed 0 bases, J shed 4 bases, and the junction held 8 bases outside the gene matches. The CDR3 DNA sequence: TGTGCCATCAGTGAGTCGTGGGGCAGGGGGCTTTACGAGCAGTACTTC. Protein: CAISESWGRGLYEQYF.

This chain links TRBV7-9 with TRBJ2-3; D gene uncertain. This CDR3 region has 10 residues. Trimming stripped 8 bases from V and 6 bases from J, with 6 bases between. Germline lookup yields CDR1 SEHNR and CDR2 FQNEAQ (reference sequence). The CDR3 bases are TGTGCCAGCGACTGGGATACGCAGTATTTT. Translation gives CASDWDTQYF.

CDR3 in amino acids: CSVYGTGGGYTF. Here the CDR3 DNA reads TGCAGCGTCTACGGGACAGGGGGAGGCTACACCTTC. The chain combines TRBV29-1 with TRBJ1-2, with 11 positions matching TRBD1. Germline CDR1 SQVTM, CDR2 ANQGSEA. V was pared by 6 bases and J by 8 bases, with 5 bases of the junction left unmatched. The CDR3 contains 12 residues.

The chain employs TRBV21-1 and TRBJ1-1; the tabulated D call, TRBD1, remains unverified against the DNA. TRBV21-1 is a known pseudogene. This CDR3 region has 13 residues. CDR3 amino acids: CASSKEGDPEAFF. Here the CDR3 DNA reads TGTGCCAGCAGCAAAGAGGGGGACCCTGAAGCTTTCTTT.

The rearrangement joins TRBV3-1 (or the pseudogene TRBV3-2) to TRBJ2-2, with D perhaps matching TRBD2 (6 bases). This CDR3 has 16 residues. The V gene lost 1 base and the J gene lost 2 bases, with 11 bases spanning the gap. Per germline, CDR1 LGHDT and CDR2 YNNKEL (reference sequence). The CDR3 is CASSQVRAGNTGELFF. The CDR3 DNA reads TGTGCCAGCAGCCAAGTTCGAGCGGGTAACACCGGGGAGCTGTTTTTT.

The chain combines TRBV11-2 with TRBJ2-7, with TRBD1 matching 7 bases. The germline V gene encodes CDR1 SGHAT and CDR2 FQNNGV. The CDR3 sequence is 15 residues long. V was clipped by 3 bases and J by 0 bases; unmatched bases: 5. For the CDR3, the DNA is TGTGCCAGCAGCTTCGGACAGGACCTCTCCTACGAGCAGTACTTC. It specifies CASSFGQDLSYEQYF.

This rearrangement joins TRBV6-5 to TRBJ1-1, with 8 bases fitting TRBD1. V lost 6 bases and J lost 4; bases outside the gene matches: 7. The CDR3 consists of 14 residues. CDR1 and CDR2 from the germline V gene are MNHEY and SVGAGI. The DNA for the CDR3 is TGTGCCAGCAGACAGGACAGGGTAAGCACTGAAGCTTTCTTT. Protein: CASRQDRVSTEAFF.

The rearrangement uses TRBV19 and TRBJ1-3; D gene uncertain. CDR1 is LNHDA and CDR2 is SQIVND in the germline V gene (reference sequence). The V and J ends lost 6 bases and 2 bases respectively, with 5 bases between them. The CDR3 is made up of 12 amino acids. CDR3 sequence reads: CASSPTGNTIYF. The CDR3 DNA sequence: TGTGCCAGTAGCCCAACTGGAAACACCATATATTTT.

CDR3 DNA sequence: TGTGCCAGCAGCAAGGGACAGGGGGCGAACACTGAAGCTTTCTTT. Translation gives CASSKGQGANTEAFF. V gene TRBV5-4 combines with J gene TRBJ1-1; TRBD1 agrees at 12 bases. The germline CDR1 and CDR2 sequences are SGHNT and YYREEE (reference sequence). The CDR3 runs to 15 residues. Unmatched junction bases numbered 2, after V lost 4 bases and J lost 1 base.

J is TRBJ1-2 and V is TRBV7-2; 8 bases line up with TRBD1. The germline V gene has CDR1 SGHTA and CDR2 FQGNSA. This CDR3 spans 15 amino acids. Unmatched junction bases numbered 5, after V lost 2 bases and J lost 3 bases. In nucleotides, the CDR3 is TGTGCCAGCAGCTTAATTTCACAGGGGGACTATGGCTACACCTTC. Protein product: CASSLISQGDYGYTF. Filled out from reference TRBV7-2 and TRBJ1-2, the complete variable domain reads GAGVSQSPSNKVTEKGKDVELRCDPISGHTALYWYRQSLGQGLEFLIYFQGNSAPDKSGLPSDRFSAERTGGSVSTLTIQRTQQEDSAVYLCASSLISQGDYGYTFGSGTRLTVV.

The V and J genes are TRBV6-2 or TRBV6-3 and TRBJ2-7, with 7 bases identical to TRBD1. The trim removed 6 bases at V and 6 bases at J, leaving 5 bases unmatched. Germline values: CDR1 MNHEY, CDR2 SVGEGT. This CDR3 has 12 amino acids. Here the CDR3 DNA reads TGTGCCAGCAGCACGACAGGGATCGAGCAGTACGTC. Protein: CASSTTGIEQYV.

This chain uses TRBV5-1 with TRBJ2-5; 13 bases agree with TRBD2. CDR3 length equals 16 residues. In germline, CDR1 is SGHRS, CDR2 YFSETQ. Unmatched junction bases numbered 8, after V lost 5 bases and J lost 4 bases. The CDR3 DNA is TGCGCCAGCAGATCAACTAGCGGGGGGGCCGGAGAGACCCAGTACTTC. Protein product: CASRSTSGGAGETQYF.

Written as DNA, the CDR3 is TGTGCCAGCAGCTCTACTAGCGCAGTAAAAGAGACCCAGTACTTC. Translating it yields CASSSTSAVKETQYF. The chain joins TRBV7-8 to TRBJ2-5; 7 nucleotides agree with TRBD2. The CDR3 is 15 residues long. The germline V gene encodes CDR1 SGHVS and CDR2 FQNEAQ. The V and J ends lost 4 bases and 3 bases, in that order; junction bases with no gene match: 8.